Here is one TCR beta chain with its context. The antigen is unknown. Researchers collected around 2.4 ml of blood per donor. This record belongs to a study of monozygotic twins with inflammatory bowel disease. For each CDR3 protein, TCRdb gives one entry from its re-call of the 5' RACE reads, without DNA. The sample spans over 150,000 distinct CDR3 sequences; the ten largest clones claim 2.4%. Looked up from germline, CDR1 is LGHDT and CDR2 is YNNKEL (reference sequence). The CDR3 loop spans 11 amino acids. Study results and limitations: Lower sharing of clonotypes with other individuals was seen in IBD patients than in healthy twins. This was most marked in patients showing signs of disease activity.

This chain connects TRBV3-1 to TRBJ2-2. The sequence was obtained from a human donor with ulcerative colitis or Crohn's disease, or a healthy co-twin of an affected twin (not recorded which). The sequencing input was blood. This chain's CDR3 is CASSTPGELFF.